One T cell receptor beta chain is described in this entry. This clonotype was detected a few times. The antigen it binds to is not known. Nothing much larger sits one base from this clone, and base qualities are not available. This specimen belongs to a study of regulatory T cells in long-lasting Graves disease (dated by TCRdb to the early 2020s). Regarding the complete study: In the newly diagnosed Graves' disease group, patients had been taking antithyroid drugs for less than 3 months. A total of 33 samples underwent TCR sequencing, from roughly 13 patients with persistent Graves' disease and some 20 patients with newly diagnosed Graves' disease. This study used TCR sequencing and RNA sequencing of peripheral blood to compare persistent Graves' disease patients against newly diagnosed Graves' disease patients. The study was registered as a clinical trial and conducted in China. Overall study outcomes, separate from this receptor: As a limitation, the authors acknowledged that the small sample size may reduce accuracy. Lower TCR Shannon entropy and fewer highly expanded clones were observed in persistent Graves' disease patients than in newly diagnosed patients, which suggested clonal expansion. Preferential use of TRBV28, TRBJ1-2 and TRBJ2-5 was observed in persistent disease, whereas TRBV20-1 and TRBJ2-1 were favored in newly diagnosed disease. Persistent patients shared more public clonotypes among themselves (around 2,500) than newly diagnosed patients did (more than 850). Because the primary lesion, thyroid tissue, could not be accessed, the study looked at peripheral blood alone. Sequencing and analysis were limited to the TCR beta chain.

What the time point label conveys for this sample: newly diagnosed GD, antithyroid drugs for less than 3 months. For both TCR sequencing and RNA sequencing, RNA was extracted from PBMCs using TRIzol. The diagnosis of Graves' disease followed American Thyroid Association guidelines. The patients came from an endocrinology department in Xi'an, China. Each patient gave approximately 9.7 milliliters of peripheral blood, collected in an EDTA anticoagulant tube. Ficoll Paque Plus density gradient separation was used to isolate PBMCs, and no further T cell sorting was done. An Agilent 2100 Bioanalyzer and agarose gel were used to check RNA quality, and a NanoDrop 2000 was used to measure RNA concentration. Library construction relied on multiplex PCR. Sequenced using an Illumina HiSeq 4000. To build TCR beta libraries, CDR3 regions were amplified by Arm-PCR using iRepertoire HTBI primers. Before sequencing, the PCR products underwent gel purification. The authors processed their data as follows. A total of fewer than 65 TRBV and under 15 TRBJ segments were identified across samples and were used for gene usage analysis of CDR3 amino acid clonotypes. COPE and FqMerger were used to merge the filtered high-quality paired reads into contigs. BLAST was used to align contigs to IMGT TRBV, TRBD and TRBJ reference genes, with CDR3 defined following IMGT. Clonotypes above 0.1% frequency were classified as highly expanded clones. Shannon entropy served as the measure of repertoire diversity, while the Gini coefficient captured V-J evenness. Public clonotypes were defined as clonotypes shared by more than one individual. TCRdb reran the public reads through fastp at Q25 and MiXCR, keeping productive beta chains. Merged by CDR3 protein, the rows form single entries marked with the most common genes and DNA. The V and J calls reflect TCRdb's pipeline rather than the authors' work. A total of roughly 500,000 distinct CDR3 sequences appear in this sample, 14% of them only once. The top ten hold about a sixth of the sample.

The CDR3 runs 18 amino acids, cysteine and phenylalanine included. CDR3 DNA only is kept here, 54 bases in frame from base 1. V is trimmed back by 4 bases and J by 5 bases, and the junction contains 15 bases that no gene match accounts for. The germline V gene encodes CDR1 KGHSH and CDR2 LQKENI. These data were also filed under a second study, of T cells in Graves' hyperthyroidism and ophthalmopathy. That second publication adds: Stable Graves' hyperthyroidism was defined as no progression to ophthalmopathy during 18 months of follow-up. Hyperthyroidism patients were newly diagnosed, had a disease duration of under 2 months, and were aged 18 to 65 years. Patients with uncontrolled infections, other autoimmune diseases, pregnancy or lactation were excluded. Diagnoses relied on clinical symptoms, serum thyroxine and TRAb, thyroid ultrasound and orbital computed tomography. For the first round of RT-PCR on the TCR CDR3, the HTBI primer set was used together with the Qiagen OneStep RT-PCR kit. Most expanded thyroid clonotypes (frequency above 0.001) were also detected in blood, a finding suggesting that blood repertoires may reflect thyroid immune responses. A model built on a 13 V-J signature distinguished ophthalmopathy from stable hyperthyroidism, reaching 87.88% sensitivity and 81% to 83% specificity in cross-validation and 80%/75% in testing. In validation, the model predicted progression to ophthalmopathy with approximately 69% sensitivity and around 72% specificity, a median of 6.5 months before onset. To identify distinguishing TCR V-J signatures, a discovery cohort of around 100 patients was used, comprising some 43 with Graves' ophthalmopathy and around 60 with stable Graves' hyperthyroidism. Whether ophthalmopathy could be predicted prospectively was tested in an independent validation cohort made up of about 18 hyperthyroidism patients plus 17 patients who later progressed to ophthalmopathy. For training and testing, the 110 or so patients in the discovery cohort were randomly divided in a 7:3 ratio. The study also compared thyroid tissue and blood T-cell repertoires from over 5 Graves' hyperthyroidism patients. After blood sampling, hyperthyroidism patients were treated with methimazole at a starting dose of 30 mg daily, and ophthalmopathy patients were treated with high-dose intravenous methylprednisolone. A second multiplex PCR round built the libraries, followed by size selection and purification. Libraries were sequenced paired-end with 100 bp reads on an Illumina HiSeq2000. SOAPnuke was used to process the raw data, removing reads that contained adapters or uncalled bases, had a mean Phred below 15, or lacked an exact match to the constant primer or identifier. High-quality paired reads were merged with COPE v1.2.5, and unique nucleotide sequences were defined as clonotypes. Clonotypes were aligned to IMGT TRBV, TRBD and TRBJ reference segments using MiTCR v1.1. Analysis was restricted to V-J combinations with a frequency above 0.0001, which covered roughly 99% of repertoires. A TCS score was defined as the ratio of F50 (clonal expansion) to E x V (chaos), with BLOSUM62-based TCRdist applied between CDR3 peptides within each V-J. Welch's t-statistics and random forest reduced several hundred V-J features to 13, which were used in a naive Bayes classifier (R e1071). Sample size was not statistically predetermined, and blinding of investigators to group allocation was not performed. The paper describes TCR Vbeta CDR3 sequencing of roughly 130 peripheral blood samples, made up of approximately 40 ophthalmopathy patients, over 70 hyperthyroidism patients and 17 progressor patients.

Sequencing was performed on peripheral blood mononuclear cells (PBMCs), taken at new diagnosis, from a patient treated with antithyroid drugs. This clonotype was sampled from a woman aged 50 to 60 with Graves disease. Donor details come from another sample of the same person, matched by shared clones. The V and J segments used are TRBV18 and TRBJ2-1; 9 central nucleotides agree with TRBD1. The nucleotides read TGTGCCAGCTCACAAGTCGACGGGACAGGGAGGACAAACAATGAGCAGTTCTTC. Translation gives CASSQVDGTGRTNNEQFF.